A selection of T cell receptor beta chains follows, all from one sample in a study of blood T cell repertoires in COVID-19. TCRdb's table, derived via immunoSEQ multiplex PCR, lists solely in-frame clones and lacks some. Altogether some 150,000 clones are present, more than 65% being singletons, with the ten largest covering 8%. Sequencing was done on a sample of peripheral blood. Source of these receptors: a human donor in a cohort sampled during active COVID-19. The CDR3 runs from the conserved cysteine through the conserved F or W. D genes are given only for firm matches. A row's size may be missing; if present it is once, few, many or a size class.

J: TRBJ2-7; V: TRBV11-3; size: NA; length: 15; D: TRBD1; DNA: TGTGCCAGCAGTCTCCTTGGGACAGGGCTCTACGAGCAGTACTTC; CDR3: CASSLLGTGLYEQYF
J: TRBJ1-3; V: TRBV3-1/TRBV3-2; size: NA; length: 12; D: NA; DNA: TGTGCCAGCAGCCAAGCGGGAAACACCATATATTTT; CDR3: CASSQAGNTIYF
J: TRBJ1-1; V: TRBV5-5; size: once; length: 14; D: NA; DNA: TGTGCCAGCAGCACCGCGACAGGTTATGCTGAAGCTTTCTTT; CDR3: CASSTATGYAEAFF
J: TRBJ1-1; V: TRBV18; size: NA; length: 14; D: NA; DNA: TGTGCCAGCTCACCAGGGCAGGGAAACTCTGAAGCTTTCTTT; CDR3: CASSPGQGNSEAFF
J: TRBJ1-3; V: TRBV11-2; size: NA; length: 13; D: NA; DNA: TGTGCCAGCAGCTTCGCCCAGCGGAACACCATATATTTT; CDR3: CASSFAQRNTIYF
J: TRBJ1-2; V: TRBV4-1; size: NA; length: 12; D: NA; DNA: TGCGCCAGCAGCCACAACAGCTATGGCTACACCTTC; CDR3: CASSHNSYGYTF
J: TRBJ2-7; V: TRBV7-2; size: NA; length: 15; D: TRBD1; DNA: TGTGCCAGCAGCTTAGGCCAGGGGGCTAACCACGAGCAGTACTTC; CDR3: CASSLGQGANHEQYF
J: TRBJ1-2; V: TRBV2; size: NA; length: 14; D: NA; DNA: TGTGCCAGCAGTGAGGAGGGGACCGCCTATGGCTACACCTTC; CDR3: CASSEEGTAYGYTF
J: TRBJ2-5; V: TRBV3-1/TRBV3-2; size: NA; length: 16; D: TRBD2; DNA: TGTGCCAGCAGCTCTATCCTAGCGGGGGGACAAGAGACCCAGTACTTC; CDR3: CASSSILAGGQETQYF
J: TRBJ1-2; V: TRBV7-2; size: NA; length: 17; D: NA; DNA: TGTGCCAGCAGCTTTAGGGTGGGGACCAAGGGAGGAGCTGGCTACACCTTC; CDR3: CASSFRVGTKGGAGYTF
J: TRBJ2-1; V: TRBV11-2; size: NA; length: 14; D: NA; DNA: TGTGCCAGCAGCTTCGATTCCAGGGGCGATGAGCAGTTCTTC; CDR3: CASSFDSRGDEQFF
J: TRBJ1-1; V: TRBV19; size: NA; length: 13; D: NA; DNA: TGTGCCAGTAGCCAACGCCGGGGGACTGAAGCTTTCTTT; CDR3: CASSQRRGTEAFF
J: TRBJ2-2; V: TRBV9; size: NA; length: 16; D: TRBD2; DNA: TGTGCCAGCAGCGTAGTAACTAGCGGAAACACCGGGGAGCTGTTTTTT; CDR3: CASSVVTSGNTGELFF
J: TRBJ2-3; V: TRBV27; size: NA; length: 15; D: NA; DNA: TGTGCCAGCAGACCGACCATGGGTCGGGCAGATACGCAGTATTTT; CDR3: CASRPTMGRADTQYF
J: TRBJ2-5; V: TRBV9; size: NA; length: 13; D: NA; DNA: TGTGCCAGCAGCGTATCAGGACAAGAGACCCAGTACTTC; CDR3: CASSVSGQETQYF
J: TRBJ1-6; V: TRBV7-9; size: NA; length: 15; D: NA; DNA: TGTGCCAGCAGCTTAGGACCTCAGGGGAATTCACCCCTCCACTTT; CDR3: CASSLGPQGNSPLHF
J: TRBJ1-5; V: TRBV9; size: once; length: 12; D: NA; DNA: TGTGCCAGCAGAGATACAGGGAAATCCCAGCATTTT; CDR3: CASRDTGKSQHF
J: TRBJ1-2; V: TRBV27; size: NA; length: 16; D: TRBD1; DNA: TGTGCCAGCAGTTTAACCGGACAGGGAGGTGGCTATGGCTACACCTTC; CDR3: CASSLTGQGGGYGYTF
J: TRBJ2-7; V: TRBV14; size: NA; length: 17; D: NA; DNA: TGTGCCAGCAGCCTCGTAATAGGGGGGACAGAACCCTACGAGCAGTACTTC; CDR3: CASSLVIGGTEPYEQYF
J: TRBJ2-1; V: TRBV6-5; size: NA; length: 14; D: TRBD2; DNA: TGTGCCAGCCAAGCGGGGGGCGCCTACAATGAGCAGTTCTTC; CDR3: CASQAGGAYNEQFF
J: TRBJ2-1; V: TRBV2; size: NA; length: 14; D: TRBD1; DNA: TGTGCCACCCGGGACAGGGCCTCCTACAATGAGCAGTTCTTC; CDR3: CATRDRASYNEQFF
J: TRBJ1-2; V: TRBV25-1; size: NA; length: 12; D: NA; DNA: TGTGCCAGCAGATCCAGGGCCGAAGGCTACACCTTC; CDR3: CASRSRAEGYTF
J: TRBJ1-2; V: TRBV19; size: NA; length: 13; D: TRBD1; DNA: TGTGCCAGTAGTCAGACAGGGGCCTTTGGCTACACCTTC; CDR3: CASSQTGAFGYTF
J: TRBJ2-1; V: TRBV6-4; size: once; length: 14; D: TRBD1; DNA: TGTGCCAGCAGTGCGGACAGGGGAGGGGATGAGCAGTTCTTC; CDR3: CASSADRGGDEQFF
J: TRBJ1-1; V: TRBV5-1; size: NA; length: 16; D: TRBD1; DNA: TGCGCCAGCAGGTCGGGACAGGGAGGTCGTGCGACTGAAGCTTTCTTT; CDR3: CASRSGQGGRATEAFF
J: TRBJ1-2; V: TRBV11-1; size: NA; length: 13; D: TRBD1; DNA: TGTGCCAGCAGCTTAGGACAGGGTCTTGGCTACACCTTC; CDR3: CASSLGQGLGYTF
J: TRBJ2-5; V: TRBV6-6; size: NA; length: 14; D: TRBD2; DNA: TGTGCCAGCAGTTACCCGGGGGGTAAAGAGACCCAGTACTTC; CDR3: CASSYPGGKETQYF
J: TRBJ2-5; V: TRBV7-9; size: NA; length: 17; D: TRBD2; DNA: TGTGCCAGCAGCTTGGGAGCGGGGGGAGAGTACCAAGAGACCCAGTACTTC; CDR3: CASSLGAGGEYQETQYF
J: TRBJ1-2; V: TRBV29-1; size: NA; length: 12; D: TRBD1; DNA: TGCAGCGGGGGGGACAGCCACTGGGGCTACACCTTC; CDR3: CSGGDSHWGYTF
J: TRBJ2-3; V: TRBV24-1; size: once; length: 15; D: TRBD1; DNA: TGTGCCACCAGTGATTACGGACAGGGTATGGATACGCAGTATTTT; CDR3: CATSDYGQGMDTQYF
J: TRBJ1-1; V: TRBV6-4; size: NA; length: 13; D: NA; DNA: TGTGCCAGCAGTGATCAGGAGAACACTGAAGCTTTCTTT; CDR3: CASSDQENTEAFF
J: TRBJ1-4; V: TRBV19; size: NA; length: 14; D: NA; DNA: TGTGCCAGTAGTACCGCAGATTACCCTGAAAAACTGTTTTTT; CDR3: CASSTADYPEKLFF
J: TRBJ2-1; V: TRBV18; size: NA; length: 13; D: NA; DNA: TGTGCCAGCTCACCCCGCGGGGACAATGAGCAGTTCTTC; CDR3: CASSPRGDNEQFF
J: TRBJ1-3; V: TRBV4-1; size: NA; length: 17; D: NA; DNA: TGCGCCAGCAGCCAAGGGCGTGGGCAGCACTCTGGAAACACCATATATTTT; CDR3: CASSQGRGQHSGNTIYF
J: TRBJ2-2; V: TRBV5-1; size: NA; length: 15; D: NA; DNA: TGCGCCAGCAAATCCGGGATGGAAAGCACCGGGGAGCTGTTTTTT; CDR3: CASKSGMESTGELFF
J: TRBJ2-5; V: TRBV5-1; size: NA; length: 15; D: TRBD1; DNA: TGCGCCAGCAGGGTCGACAGGGTGGTCGGGGAGACCCAGTACTTC; CDR3: CASRVDRVVGETQYF
J: TRBJ2-5; V: TRBV11-2; size: NA; length: 15; D: TRBD2; DNA: TGTGCCAGCGCACTAGCGGGGGGGGAACAAGAGACCCAGTACTTC; CDR3: CASALAGGEQETQYF
J: TRBJ2-7; V: TRBV11-2; size: few; length: 16; D: TRBD1; DNA: TGTGCCAGCAGCTTACTCCGGGACAGGGGCCCCTACGAGCAGTACTTC; CDR3: CASSLLRDRGPYEQYF
J: TRBJ1-1; V: TRBV29-1; size: NA; length: 19; D: TRBD1; DNA: TGCAGCGTTTCCTATTATTCCGGGACAGGGTTGGGGGTAGGCACTGAAGCTTTCTTT; CDR3: CSVSYYSGTGLGVGTEAFF
J: TRBJ1-1; V: TRBV6-5; size: NA; length: 15; D: NA; DNA: TGTGCCAGCAGTTACTCGAAGGGGAAGAACACTGAAGCTTTCTTT; CDR3: CASSYSKGKNTEAFF
J: TRBJ2-7; V: TRBV6-5; size: NA; length: 12; D: NA; DNA: TGTGCCAGCAGTTCTTCCACTCGGGAGCAGTACTTC; CDR3: CASSSSTREQYF
J: TRBJ2-1; V: TRBV19; size: NA; length: 15; D: NA; DNA: TGTGCCAGTAGTATAGGGCAGACTCTAGGGAGTGAGCAGTTCTTC; CDR3: CASSIGQTLGSEQFF
J: TRBJ2-7; V: TRBV3-1/TRBV3-2; size: NA; length: 14; D: NA; DNA: TGTGCCAGCAGCCAAGCCGCGCAGGCGAGAGAGCAGTACTTC; CDR3: CASSQAAQAREQYF
J: TRBJ2-1; V: TRBV7-9; size: NA; length: 15; D: TRBD2; DNA: TGTGCCAGCAGCTTAGGCGGGGGGGCCGGAGTTGAGCAGTTCTTC; CDR3: CASSLGGGAGVEQFF
J: TRBJ2-5; V: TRBV2; size: NA; length: 16; D: NA; DNA: TGTGCCAGCTCCGAAGGGGGCGGGGGGTCCCGGGAGACCCAGTACTTC; CDR3: CASSEGGGGSRETQYF
J: TRBJ1-1; V: TRBV12-3/TRBV12-4; size: NA; length: 13; D: NA; DNA: TGTGCCAGCATCCGGGTGAGGAACACTGAAGCTTTCTTT; CDR3: CASIRVRNTEAFF
J: TRBJ1-5; V: TRBV12-3/TRBV12-4; size: NA; length: 13; D: NA; DNA: TGTGCCAGCAGTTTCAGGGTTGATCAGCCCCAGCATTTT; CDR3: CASSFRVDQPQHF
J: TRBJ2-1; V: TRBV15; size: NA; length: 17; D: NA; DNA: TGTGCCACCAGGCGTGCGGGGACCCCCGGGTCCTACAATGAGCAGTTCTTC; CDR3: CATRRAGTPGSYNEQFF
J: TRBJ2-2; V: TRBV21-1; size: NA; length: 18; D: NA; DNA: TGTGCCAGCAGCAAACGCTACCAGCGGGGGGGTAACACCGGGGAGCTGTTTTTT; CDR3: CASSKRYQRGGNTGELFF
J: TRBJ2-7; V: TRBV7-9; size: NA; length: 17; D: TRBD2; DNA: TGTGCCAGCAGCTCCAGTAGCGGGACGGAGAGCCCCTACGAGCAGTACTTC; CDR3: CASSSSSGTESPYEQYF
J: TRBJ2-1; V: TRBV3-1/TRBV3-2; size: NA; length: 17; D: TRBD2; DNA: TGTGCCAGCAGCCACAGTAGCGGGGGGGCGTCCTACAATGAGCAGTTCTTC; CDR3: CASSHSSGGASYNEQFF
J: TRBJ1-5; V: TRBV19; size: NA; length: 15; D: TRBD1; DNA: TGTGCCAGTAGTAAGGACAGGGAGAGCAATCAGCCCCAGCATTTT; CDR3: CASSKDRESNQPQHF
J: TRBJ2-2; V: TRBV27; size: NA; length: 18; D: NA; DNA: TGTGCCAGCAGTTTCCCCCCACGGACAGAAAATAACACCGGGGAGCTGTTTTTT; CDR3: CASSFPPRTENNTGELFF
J: TRBJ1-5; V: TRBV6-6; size: NA; length: 15; D: TRBD1; DNA: TGTGCCAGCAGGCCCGGGACAGGGGGCTTACAGCCCCAGCATTTT; CDR3: CASRPGTGGLQPQHF